These T cell receptor beta chains were read from a single sample in a study of post-analysis software for immune sequencing data. TCRdb redid the calling of the PCR reads with MiXCR, one entry per CDR3 protein. The repertoire includes under 200,000 distinct CDR3 sequences, around 30% of them detected once, and roughly 3.4% sits in the top ten. The sequenced material came from blood. The receptors were sampled from a girl younger than 18 with multiple sclerosis. The CDR3 runs from the conserved cysteine through the conserved F or W. The D gene is left open where the match is weak. Size is omitted from some rows. Given values are once, few, many or a class for expanded clones.

few	TRBV5-1	TRBD1	TRBJ2-7	TGCGCCAGCAGCTTGTTACAGGGGGGATACGAGCAGTACTTC	CASSLLQGGYEQYF
NA	TRBV11-2	NA	TRBJ2-1	TGTGCCAGCAGCTTTACGGAGACCCAGTTCTTC	CASSFTETQFF
many	TRBV6-4	NA	TRBJ2-5	TGTGCCAGCAGTGTGGGGATTTCCCTGGGCCAAGAGACCCAGTACTTC	CASSVGISLGQETQYF
many	TRBV5-1	TRBD2	TRBJ2-1	TGCGCCAGCAGCTTGGCCGGACTAGTTGGTGAGCAGTTCTTC	CASSLAGLVGEQFF
few	TRBV6-4	NA	TRBJ2-1	TGTGCCAGCAGTGACCCGGACAACAATGAGCAGTTCTTC	CASSDPDNNEQFF
many	TRBV6-1	NA	TRBJ2-5	TGTGCCAGCAGTGACCCCGGGCCGCAAGAGACCCAGTACTTC	CASSDPGPQETQYF
NA	TRBV7-2	NA	TRBJ1-1	TGTGCCAGCAGCAAACAGGGTCCAGGCGCGCCATCTGAAGCTTTCTTT	CASSKQGPGAPSEAFF
many	TRBV9	NA	TRBJ2-7	TGTGCCAGCAGCGTGTACTCGACCATCTCCGAGCAGTACTTC	CASSVYSTISEQYF
many	TRBV4-1	TRBD1	TRBJ2-7	TGCGCCAGCAGCCAAGCCCGGGACAGGGAGGGAGAGCAGTACTTC	CASSQARDREGEQYF
many	TRBV7-2	NA	TRBJ1-5	TGTGCCAGCAGCCCCGCTGGCCAGCCCCAGCATTTT	CASSPAGQPQHF
NA	TRBV5-1	NA	TRBJ1-1	TGCGCCAGCAGCCTGGAACCCGGGTCCGGGAGGACTGAAGCTTTCTTT	CASSLEPGSGRTEAFF
NA	TRBV12-3/TRBV12-4	TRBD1	TRBJ1-6	TGTGCCAGCAGTTTAGAATGGGGGACAGGGCCGGCTGACTCCTATAATTCACCCCTCCACTTT	CASSLEWGTGPADSYNSPLHF
few	TRBV25-1	NA	TRBJ2-5	TGTGCCAGCAGTGAATTTCACGCTGCAGAGACCCAGTACTTC	CASSEFHAAETQYF